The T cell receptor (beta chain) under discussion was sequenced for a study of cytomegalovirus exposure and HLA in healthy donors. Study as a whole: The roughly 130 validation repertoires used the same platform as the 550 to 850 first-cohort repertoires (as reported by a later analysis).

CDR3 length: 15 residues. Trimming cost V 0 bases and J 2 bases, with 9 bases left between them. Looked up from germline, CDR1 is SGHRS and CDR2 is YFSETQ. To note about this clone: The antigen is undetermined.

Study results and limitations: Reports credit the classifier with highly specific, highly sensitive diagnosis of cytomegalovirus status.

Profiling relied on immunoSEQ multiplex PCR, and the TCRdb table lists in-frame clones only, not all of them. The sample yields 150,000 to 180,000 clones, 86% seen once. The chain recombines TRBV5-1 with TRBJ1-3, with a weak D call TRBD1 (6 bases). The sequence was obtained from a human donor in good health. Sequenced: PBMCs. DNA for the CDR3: TGCGCCAGCAGCTTGGCCCAGGGGACTGGAAACACCATATATTTT. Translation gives CASSLAQGTGNTIYF.